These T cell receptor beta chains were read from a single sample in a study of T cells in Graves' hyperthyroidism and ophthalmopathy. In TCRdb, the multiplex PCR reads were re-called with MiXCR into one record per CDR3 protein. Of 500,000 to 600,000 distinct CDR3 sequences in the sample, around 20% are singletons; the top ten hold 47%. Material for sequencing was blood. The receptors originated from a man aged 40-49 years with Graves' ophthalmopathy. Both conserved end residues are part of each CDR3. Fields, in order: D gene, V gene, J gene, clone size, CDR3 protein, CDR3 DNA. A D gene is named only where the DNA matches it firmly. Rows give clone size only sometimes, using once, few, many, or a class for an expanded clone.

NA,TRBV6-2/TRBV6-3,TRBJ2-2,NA,CASSYDRNTGELFF,TGTGCCAGCAGTTACGACAGGAACACCGGGGAGCTGTTTTTT
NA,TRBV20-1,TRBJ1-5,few,CSARKLAGAGSNQPQHF,TGCAGTGCTAGAAAGTTAGCGGGCGCGGGGAGCAATCAGCCCCAGCATTTT
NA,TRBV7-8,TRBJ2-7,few,CASSLRDSGPITWEQYF,TGTGCCAGCAGCTTACGTGACAGCGGACCGATTACGTGGGAGCAGTACTTC
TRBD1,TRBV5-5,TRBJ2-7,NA,CASSLMPGQGWSEQYF,TGTGCCAGCAGCTTAATGCCGGGACAGGGGTGGTCCGAGCAGTACTTC
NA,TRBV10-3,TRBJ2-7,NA,CAITTGTSYEQYF,TGTGCCATCACGACAGGCACCTCCTACGAGCAGTACTTC
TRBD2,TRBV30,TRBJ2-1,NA,CAWSVGPTSREQFF,TGTGCCTGGAGTGTAGGTCCGACTAGCCGTGAGCAGTTCTTC
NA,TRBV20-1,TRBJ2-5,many,CSASTGSRGETQYF,TGCAGTGCTAGCACGGGCAGCCGCGGGGAGACCCAGTACTTC
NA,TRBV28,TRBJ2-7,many,CASSKGGSYEQYF,TGTGCCAGCAGTAAAGGCGGATCCTACGAGCAGTACTTC
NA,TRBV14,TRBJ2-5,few,CASSGRKETQYF,TGTGCCAGCAGCGGGAGAAAGGAGACCCAGTACTTC
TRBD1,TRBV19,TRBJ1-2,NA,CASTRGGISNGYTF,TGTGCCAGTACGCGAGGGGGCATTAGTAATGGCTACACCTTC
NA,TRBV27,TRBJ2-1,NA,CASSLYRNRAYEQFF,TGTGCCAGCAGTTTATACCGGAACCGGGCCTATGAGCAGTTCTTC
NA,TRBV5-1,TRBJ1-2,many,CASSFQGQGYTF,TGCGCCAGCAGTTTTCAGGGGCAAGGCTACACCTTC